A single TCR beta chain is shown here with its context. The germline V gene has CDR1 SEHNR and CDR2 FQNEAQ (reference sequence). Trimming removed 5 bases from V and 7 bases from J; junction bases left unmatched: 14. This CDR3 contains 16 residues. The data were taken from a study of cytomegalovirus exposure and HLA in healthy donors. PCR used 60 Vbeta primers and 13 Jbeta primers. Some clones are missing from TCRdb's copy, which holds only in-frame ones; the method was immunoSEQ multiplex PCR. The sample lists roughly 120,000 clones; approximately 70% were seen once. The origin of this receptor is a man younger than 40 in good health and CMV-seropositive. The rearrangement uses TRBV7-9 and TRBJ2-3; TRBD2 aligns across 8 bases. The sample was PBMCs. CDR3 nucleotides: TGTGCCAGCAGCCGGGACCTCGGGACTAGTAGAAATACGCAGTATTTT. It yields the protein CASSRDLGTSRNTQYF.